The present TCR beta chain was sequenced within a study of OX40 agonist ivuxolimab in advanced cancers. In the study overall: Ivuxolimab was an agonistic, fully human IgG2 monoclonal antibody directed against OX40 (CD134), a costimulatory receptor. Three dose-escalation patients achieved partial responses, one with hepatocellular carcinoma and two with cutaneous melanoma. Intravenous ivuxolimab was administered to patients every 2 weeks at six dose levels: 0.01, 0.1, 0.3, 1.5, 3 and 10 mg/kg. Of the approximately 50 dose-escalation patients, hepatocellular carcinoma was present in about 19, melanoma in some 15, renal cell carcinoma in 9 and head and neck cancer in 9. Patients were allowed to have had prior anti-PD-1, anti-PD-L1 or anti-CTLA-4 therapy, and approximately 41% of the dose-escalation patients had previously received checkpoint inhibitors. The paper reports the monotherapy dose-escalation portion (N of about 54 patients) of the phase I ivuxolimab trial. The point of sequencing TCRbeta in the periphery was to test whether ivuxolimab changed TCR sequence diversity and drove clonal T-cell expansion. The dose-escalation cohort was roughly 80% male with a mean age of approximately 60 years, ranging from roughly 20 to 80.

Patients with a history of autoimmune disease or receiving systemic immunosuppression were excluded from the trial. Peripheral blood for TCR sequencing was collected from all dose cohorts at baseline, on cycle 4 day 1, and on cycle 7 day 1. The samples were taken from a phase I, first-in-human, multicenter, open-label dose-escalation trial of ivuxolimab. Adults with locally advanced or metastatic melanoma, renal cell carcinoma, hepatocellular carcinoma or head and neck squamous cell carcinoma were enrolled in the trial. Before TCR sequencing, CD4+ T cells and CD8+ T cells were sorted from peripheral blood as separate populations. With regard to this clone: Its specific antigen is unknown. No much larger clonotype is one base removed from it; base qualities were not supplied.

Study-wide findings and limitations: Which antigens the clonally expanded peripheral T cells were specific for was not determined. Low levels of normalized T-cell clonal expansion were also seen in some patients who did not respond. At doses from 0.1 to 3.0 mg/kg, clonal expansion was seen in both CD4+ and CD8+ blood T cells between baseline and week 6. After ivuxolimab, CD8+ T cells had more expanded clones than CD4+ T cells on average. In partial responders in the 0.1-3.0 mg/kg groups, normalized peripheral clonal expansion was found to be among the lowest, especially among CD8+ T cells.

To sequence the TCRbeta CDR3 region, genomic DNA was isolated from the sorted cells. TCRbeta CDR3 regions were sequenced using the immunoSEQ Assay. Drawn from immuneACCESS, this table holds only the in-frame rearrangements with V and J called that TCRdb kept. Clones are partly lost; checked studies trace under half to an unresolved V gene and leave the rest unexplained. This sample has approximately 58,000 clones in its table, and roughly 83% of those were observed once. The top ten clonotypes cover about 12% of the sample. The CDR3 sequence holds 16 residues, the cysteine and phenylalanine included. The CDR3 DNA has 48 bases and is translated from base 1. Deletion took 4 bases off V and 3 bases off J, with a span of 15 bases between the germline ends. Sequences KGHSH (CDR1) and LQKENI (CDR2) are obtained from the germline V gene.

The starting material was CD4+ or CD8+ T cells sorted from blood, obtained in a trial of the OX40 agonist ivuxolimab. The chain links TRBV18 with TRBJ2-2; TRBD1 is a possible D gene, resting on 6 matching bases. The clonotype comes from an adult with an advanced solid tumor such as melanoma, head and neck, liver or kidney cancer. The CDR3 reads CASSLGQLRDTGELFF. Here is the DNA: TGTGCCAGCTCACTAGGACAGCTCCGAGACACCGGGGAGCTGTTTTTT.